The clone carrying this T cell receptor beta chain was observed once. The antigen remains unidentified. This entry comes from a study of CD8+ T cells in alopecia areata. Study outcomes and limitations: While tofacitinib was given, many expanded lesional clones persisted in scalp and blood.

V lost 3 bases, J lost 8 bases, and 4 bases stayed unmatched. The germline V gene encodes CDR1 SQVTM and CDR2 ANQGSEA. The CDR3 length is 12 residues. Specified treatment: oral pan-JAK inhibitor, 5-10 mg twice daily. Reverse transcribed after extraction, RNA yielded cDNA as the sequencing template. Clones were read by immunoSEQ multiplex PCR, and TCRdb kept only the in-frame ones, dropping some. The sample includes 150,000 to 200,000 clones, about three fifths of them seen just once. Sequencing was performed on CD4+ T cells sorted from blood, taken at week 24, from a patient treated with tofacitinib. The receptor comes from a human donor with alopecia areata. This chain uses TRBV29-1 with TRBJ1-2; TRBD1 aligns across 9 bases. The CDR3 DNA is TGCAGCGTTGAGGGGACAGGGAAGGGCTACACCTTC. Its translation is CSVEGTGKGYTF.